This TCR beta chain stems from a study of cytomegalovirus exposure and HLA in healthy donors. The study's findings and limits: Rare TCR sequences predominated, though certain public TCRs were found in many donors.

The junction had 10 bases not matched to a gene; V was cut back by 5 bases and J by 3 bases. The CDR3 covers 19 residues. Germline V gene lookup returns CDR1 SNHLY and CDR2 FYNNEI. Use of 60 Vbeta and 13 Jbeta primers characterized the PCR. Generated by immunoSEQ multiplex PCR, the TCRdb table keeps only in-frame clones and is missing some. Of about 200,000 clones in the sample, about four fifths were seen once. In regard to this clone: The antigen is unknown.

This rearrangement joins TRBV2 to TRBJ2-2; 15 nucleotides line up with TRBD2. The sequence derives from a man aged 18 to 29 in good health and CMV-seronegative. Sequenced material: PBMCs. CDR3 protein: CASSLGLAGGRGDTGELFF. The CDR3 nucleotides are TGTGCCAGCAGTCTGGGACTAGCGGGGGGCCGCGGTGACACCGGGGAGCTGTTTTTT.